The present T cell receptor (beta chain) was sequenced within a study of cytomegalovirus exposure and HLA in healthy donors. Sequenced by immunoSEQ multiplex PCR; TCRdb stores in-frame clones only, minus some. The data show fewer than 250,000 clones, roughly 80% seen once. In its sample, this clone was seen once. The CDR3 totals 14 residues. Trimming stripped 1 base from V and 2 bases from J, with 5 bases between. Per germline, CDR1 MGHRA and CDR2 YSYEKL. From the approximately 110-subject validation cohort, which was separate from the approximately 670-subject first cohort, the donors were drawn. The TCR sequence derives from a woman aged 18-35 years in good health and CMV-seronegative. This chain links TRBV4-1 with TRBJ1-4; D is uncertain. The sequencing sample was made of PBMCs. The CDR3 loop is CASSQVLTNEKLFF. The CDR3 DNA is TGCGCCAGCAGCCAAGTTCTGACTAATGAAAAACTGTTTTTT.